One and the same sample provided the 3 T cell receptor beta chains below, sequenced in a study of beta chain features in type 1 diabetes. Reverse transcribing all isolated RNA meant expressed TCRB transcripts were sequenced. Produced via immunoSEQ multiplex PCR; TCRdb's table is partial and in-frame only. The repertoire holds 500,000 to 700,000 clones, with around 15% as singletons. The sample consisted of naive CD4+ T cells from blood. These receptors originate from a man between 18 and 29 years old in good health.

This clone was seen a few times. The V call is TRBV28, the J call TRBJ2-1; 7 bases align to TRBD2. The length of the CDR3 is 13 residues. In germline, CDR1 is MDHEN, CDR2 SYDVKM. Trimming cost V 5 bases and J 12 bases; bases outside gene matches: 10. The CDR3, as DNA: TGTGCCAGCAGTAGCAAGAGATCGGGGGGGCAGTTCTTC. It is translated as CASSSKRSGGQFF.

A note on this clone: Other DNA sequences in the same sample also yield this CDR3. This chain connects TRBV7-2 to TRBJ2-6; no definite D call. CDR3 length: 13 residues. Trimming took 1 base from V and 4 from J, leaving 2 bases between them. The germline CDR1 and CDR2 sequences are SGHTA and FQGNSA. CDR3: CASSLGGANVLTF. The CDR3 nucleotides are TGTGCCAGCAGCTTAGGAGGGGCCAACGTCCTGACTTTC.

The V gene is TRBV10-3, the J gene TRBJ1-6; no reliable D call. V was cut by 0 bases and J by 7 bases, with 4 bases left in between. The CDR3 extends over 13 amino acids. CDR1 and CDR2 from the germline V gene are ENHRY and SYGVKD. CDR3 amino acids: CAISESLNSPLHF. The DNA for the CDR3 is TGTGCCATCAGTGAGTCCTTGAATTCACCCCTCCACTTT.